The 30 T cell receptor beta chains reported below all come from one sample, sequenced in a study of OX40 agonist ivuxolimab in advanced cancers. Profiled with immunoSEQ multiplex PCR; TCRdb holds only in-frame clones, not every one. Counted here are 40,000 to 60,000 clones, around four fifths occurring once; the ten biggest clones make up under 2%. The sample consisted of CD4+ or CD8+ T cells sorted from blood, taken in a trial of the OX40 agonist ivuxolimab. The receptors derive from an adult with an advanced solid tumor such as melanoma, head and neck, liver or kidney cancer.

CDR3 in DNA: TGTGCCATCAGTGTGACTAGCGGGAGGGCCTACAATGAGCAGTTCTTC. Protein product: CAISVTSGRAYNEQFF. The gene calls are TRBV10-3 and TRBJ2-1, with 14 bases matching TRBD2. Germline loops: CDR1 ENHRY, CDR2 SYGVKD. V lost 4 bases, J lost 2 bases, and 1 base stayed unmatched. The CDR3 covers 16 residues.

The chain carries TRBV28 and TRBJ2-5; perhaps TRBD1 as D (5 bases). From germline, CDR1 is MDHEN and CDR2 SYDVKM. Trimming stripped 3 bases from V and 5 bases from J, with 16 bases between. The CDR3 loop spans 15 amino acids. The CDR3 DNA reads as TGTGCCAGCAGTTTTCTTAGGGGATCTCAGGAGACCCAGTACTTC. Its protein product is CASSFLRGSQETQYF.

In the case of this clone: One junction end disagrees with the germline gene, perhaps due to a read error. The chain couples TRBV7-7 to TRBJ2-1; 12 bases match TRBD2. CDR1 and CDR2 from the germline V gene are SSHAT and FNYEAQ (reference sequence). The CDR3 runs 16 residues. CDR3 nucleotide sequence: TGTGCTAGCAGTTCCACATCTAGCGGGAGGGTGAATGAGCAGTTCTTC. Translation: CASSSTSSGRVNEQFF.

The V call is TRBV27, the J call TRBJ2-5; no definite D call. Trimming cost V 7 bases and J 7 bases, with 22 bases left between them. Germline loops: CDR1 MNHEY, CDR2 SMNVEV (reference sequence). The CDR3 extends over 15 amino acids. For the CDR3, the DNA is TGTGCCAGCAAGAAGGCCAGCAACACCGCCGGGACCCAGTACTTC. It codes for CASKKASNTAGTQYF.

The chain carries TRBV14 and TRBJ1-5; the match to TRBD1 covers 9 bases. V shed 4 bases, J shed 6 bases, and the junction held 13 bases outside the gene matches. This CDR3 region has 17 residues. Germline V lookup: CDR1 SGHDN, CDR2 FVKESK. CDR3 region: CASSPLEGQGAVQPQHF. The CDR3, as DNA: TGTGCCAGCAGCCCCCTCGAGGGACAGGGTGCGGTTCAGCCCCAGCATTTT.

The chain recombines TRBV7-2 with TRBJ2-7; possibly TRBD1 for D (6 bases). The CDR3 extends over 14 amino acids. V lost 3 bases and J 3 bases, leaving 12 bases between the germline ends. CDR1 and CDR2 from the germline V gene are SGHTA and FQGNSA. In nucleotides, the CDR3 is TGTGCCAGCAGCTTGATGGGGGCCTACTACGAGCAGTACTTC. It encodes CASSLMGAYYEQYF.

This clone was observed a single time. V and J are TRBV7-2 and TRBJ2-7; D is possibly TRBD2 (5 bases). Germline V lookup: CDR1 SGHTA, CDR2 FQGNSA. V was cut by 2 bases and J by 2 bases, with 16 bases left in between. The CDR3 extends over 16 amino acids. In nucleotides, the CDR3 is TGTGCCAGCAGCTTAAATGCTGCGACTACCACCTACGAGCAGTACTTC. Its translation is CASSLNAATTTYEQYF.

CDR3 nucleotide sequence: TGTGCCAGCTCACCGGGACAGGGCACCTACAATGAGCAGTTCTTC. It is translated as CASSPGQGTYNEQFF. The rearrangement joins TRBV18 to TRBJ2-1; 9 nucleotides match TRBD1. V lost 3 bases to trimming and J lost 2 bases; unmatched junction nucleotides: 2. Per the germline V gene, CDR1 is KGHSH and CDR2 is LQKENI. The CDR3 is made up of 15 amino acids.

The J gene is TRBJ1-2, the V gene TRBV7-9, with D perhaps matching TRBD1 (5 bases). V was pared by 3 bases and J by 8 bases, with 13 bases between. The CDR3 sequence is 13 residues long. Germline lookup yields CDR1 SEHNR and CDR2 FQNEAQ (reference sequence). CDR3 region: CASSFSGFEGYTF. The DNA of the CDR3 is TGTGCCAGCAGCTTTTCAGGGTTTGAAGGCTACACCTTC.

The genes are TRBV6-5 and TRBJ1-4, with D possibly TRBD1 on 6 matching bases. CDR3 size: 14 residues. Germline lookup yields CDR1 MNHEY and CDR2 SVGAGI. Trimming stripped 6 bases from V and 8 bases from J, with 16 bases between. CDR3 DNA sequence: TGTGCCAGCAGCCCGATGAGGGGGGGAGAAAAACTGTTTTTT. It specifies CASSPMRGGEKLFF.

The chain recombines TRBV14 with TRBJ2-1; no clear D. The germline V gene has CDR1 SGHDN and CDR2 FVKESK. Trimming left V 1 base short and J 0 bases short, with 13 bases between. CDR3 length: 17 amino acids. The DNA of the CDR3 is TGTGCCAGCAGCCAAGTTAAAGCGCCGAGCTCCTACAATGAGCAGTTCTTC. Translation: CASSQVKAPSSYNEQFF.

This clone has just one count. V is TRBV4-3 and J is TRBJ2-5, with 7 bases identical to TRBD1. Trimming cost V 2 bases and J 4 bases; bases outside gene matches: 7. From germline, CDR1 is LGHNA and CDR2 YSLEER. This CDR3 is 15 amino acids long. For the CDR3, the DNA is TGCGCCAGCAGCCAATTCCAGGGGGTTACAGAGACCCAGTACTTC. It is translated as CASSQFQGVTETQYF.

V usage is TRBV7-2 and J usage is TRBJ2-3, with TRBD2 identical over 8 bases. Germline-derived CDR1 and CDR2 are SGHTA and FQGNSA. With 5 bases clipped from V and 3 bases from J, the junction kept 10 bases outside the gene matches. CDR3 size: 16 residues. CDR3 nucleotides: TGTGCCAGCAGCCCAAACCCTCAGCGGGAGACAGATACGCAGTATTTT. It translates to CASSPNPQRETDTQYF.

This rearrangement joins TRBV6-5 to TRBJ1-3; D possibly corresponds to TRBD1 (5 bases). With 0 bases removed from V and 4 bases from J, the gap between germline ends came to 10 bases. The V gene's germline CDR1 is MNHEY and CDR2 SVGAGI. The CDR3 has 15 residues. CDR3 residues: CASSYSWGEGNTIYF. CDR3 nucleotides: TGTGCCAGCAGTTACTCTTGGGGCGAAGGAAACACCATATATTTT.

The chain employs TRBV6-5 and TRBJ2-7; TRBD1 is a possible D gene (6 bases). CDR1 MNHEY and CDR2 SVGAGI come from the germline V gene. With 3 bases removed from V and 4 bases from J, the gap between germline ends came to 19 bases. The CDR3 consists of 16 residues. CDR3: CASSYGGVGQTYEQYF. The CDR3 coding sequence is TGTGCCAGCAGTTATGGCGGTGTTGGACAGACTTACGAGCAGTACTTC.

This clone was counted between two and nine times. The chain employs TRBV14 and TRBJ1-3; D call uncertain. The CDR3 is made up of 16 amino acids. Trimming shortened V by 1 base and J by 0 bases, and 10 bases separated the two germline ends. Germline V CDR1 and CDR2: SGHDN, FVKESK. In nucleotides, the CDR3 is TGTGCCAGCAGCCAAGCTGGGGAGATCTCTGGAAACACCATATATTTT. Amino acids: CASSQAGEISGNTIYF.

This clone occurred a few times. This sequence joins TRBV4-3 and TRBJ2-5, with D tentatively TRBD1 (5 bases). CDR1 and CDR2 from the germline V gene are LGHNA and YSLEER. The CDR3 length is 16 residues. Trimming removed 0 bases from V and 5 bases from J, with 16 bases in between. CDR3 DNA: TGCGCCAGCAGCCAAGAGTTGCAGGGTCTAGATGAGACCCAGTACTTC. It specifies CASSQELQGLDETQYF.

The chain recombines TRBV2 with TRBJ2-1; D ambiguous. V was clipped by 5 bases and J by 13 bases, with 18 bases between them. The CDR3 is 13 amino acids. Looked up from germline, CDR1 is SNHLY and CDR2 is FYNNEI. The CDR3 nucleotides read TGTGCCAGCAGTCTCGAAGAAGAGCTTACTCAGTTCTTC. Its protein is CASSLEEELTQFF.

The chain links TRBV19 to TRBJ2-5; TRBD2 might be the D (7 bases). Matching the DNA end better, TRBJ2-7 makes the J call doubtful. The V gene's germline CDR1 is LNHDA and CDR2 SQIVND (reference sequence). This CDR3 is 14 amino acids long. The CDR3 DNA reads as TGTGCCAGTAGTATCAGGGAGGGGGTCTACGAGCAGTACTTC. This translates into CASSIREGVYEQYF.

This clone was counted a single time. In nucleotides, the CDR3 is TGTGCCTGGAGGGGCCCCACATTCGGTGAGCAGTTCTTC. Encoded protein: CAWRGPTFGEQFF. V usage is TRBV30 and J usage is TRBJ2-1; D uncertain. Germline lookup yields CDR1 GTSNPN and CDR2 SVGIG (reference sequence). The germline V and J ends were trimmed by 3 bases and 9 bases, with 15 bases remaining between them. The CDR3 length is 13 residues. The whole variable domain, remainder taken from reference TRBV30 and TRBJ2-1, is SQTIHQWPATLVQPVGSPLSLECTVEGTSNPNLYWYRQAAGRGLQLLFYSVGIGQISSEVPQNLSASRPQDRQFILSSKKLLLSDSGFYLCAWRGPTFGEQFFGPGTRLTVL.

This clone was detected only a few times. The V and J genes are TRBV5-4 and TRBJ2-1, with D perhaps TRBD2 (6 bases). The CDR3 runs 13 residues. Germline values: CDR1 SGHNT, CDR2 YYREEE (reference sequence). The ends were cut back, 4 bases at V and 9 bases at J, with 14 bases in the middle. In DNA, the CDR3 is TGTGCCAGCAGCCTAGATCTGGAGGGTGAGCAGTTCTTC. It translates to CASSLDLEGEQFF.

This rearrangement joins TRBV9 to TRBJ2-2, with D possibly being TRBD1 or TRBD2 (6 bases each). Trimming shortened V by 4 bases and J by 3 bases, and 25 bases separated the two germline ends. CDR3 length equals 19 residues. The germline gives CDR1 SGDLS, CDR2 YYNGEE. CDR3 in amino acids: CASSPRLALRGVDTGELFF. CDR3 bases: TGTGCCAGCAGCCCTCGACTCGCTTTAAGGGGGGTGGACACCGGGGAGCTGTTTTTT.

A single count supports this clone. The rearrangement joins TRBV13 to TRBJ2-7, with TRBD1 matching over 9 bases. CDR3 length: 14 amino acids. Germline assignment: CDR1 PRHDT and CDR2 FYEKMQ (reference sequence). The ends lost 3 bases at V and 2 bases at J; junction bases unmatched: 2. The chain's CDR3 is CASSFGTGPYEQYF. In DNA form, the CDR3 reads TGTGCCAGCAGCTTCGGGACAGGGCCCTACGAGCAGTACTTC. Based on the CDR3 plus reference TRBV13 and TRBJ2-7, the full variable domain is AAGVIQSPRHLIKEKRETATLKCYPIPRHDTVYWYQQGPGQDPQFLISFYEKMQSDKGSIPDRFSAQQFSDYHSELNMSSLELGDSALYFCASSFGTGPYEQYFGPGTRLTVT.

Only one count was recorded for this clone. The rearrangement links TRBV30 to TRBJ2-7; the D gene could be TRBD1 or TRBD2 (7 bases each). The CDR3 has 15 amino acids. CDR1 and CDR2 (germline): GTSNPN, SVGIG (reference sequence). The V end lost 0 bases, the J end lost 0 bases, and 12 bases lay between the germline ends. The CDR3 region has the DNA TGTGCCTGGAGTGTGCCAGGGGGGGACTCCTACGAGCAGTACTTC. Protein product: CAWSVPGGDSYEQYF. Drawing the rest from reference TRBV30 and TRBJ2-7, the complete variable domain is SQTIHQWPATLVQPVGSPLSLECTVEGTSNPNLYWYRQAAGRGLQLLFYSVGIGQISSEVPQNLSASRPQDRQFILSSKKLLLSDSGFYLCAWSVPGGDSYEQYFGPGTRLTVT.

V gene TRBV27 combines with J gene TRBJ1-1; tentative D call: TRBD1 (5 bases). CDR1 and CDR2 (germline): MNHEY, SMNVEV (reference sequence). Trimming removed 5 bases from V and 6 bases from J, with 16 bases in between. The CDR3 is made up of 14 amino acids. CDR3 amino acids: CASSPIWQGSEAFF. CDR3 nucleotides: TGTGCCAGCAGTCCGATATGGCAGGGATCTGAAGCTTTCTTT.

The chain links TRBV7-9 to TRBJ1-2, with TRBD1 matching 8 bases. V lost 4 bases and J lost 7; bases outside the gene matches: 5. Per germline, CDR1 SEHNR and CDR2 FQNEAQ (reference sequence). CDR3 length: 13 amino acids. DNA of the CDR3: TGTGCCAGCAGCTCGGACAGGGCCTCTGGCTACACCTTC. This encodes CASSSDRASGYTF. The whole variable domain, remainder taken from reference TRBV7-9 and TRBJ1-2, is DTGVSQNPRHKITKRGQNVTFRCDPISEHNRLYWYRQTLGQGPEFLTYFQNEAQLEKSRLLSDRFSAERPKGSFSTLEIQRTEQGDSAMYLCASSSDRASGYTFGSGTRLTVV.

The V call is TRBV2, the J call TRBJ2-7, with D perhaps TRBD1 (5 bases). CDR3 length: 15 residues. V was trimmed by 6 bases and J by 5 bases, leaving 20 bases between them. Germline V gives CDR1 SNHLY, CDR2 FYNNEI. In nucleotides, the CDR3 is TGTGCCAGCAGGAACGGTCAGGGATGGTCGGACGAGCAGTACTTC. This encodes CASRNGQGWSDEQYF.

The chain recombines TRBV4-3 with TRBJ1-2; no firm D call. This CDR3 region has 13 residues. Germline V gene data show CDR1 as LGHNA and CDR2 as YSLEER. V lost 0 bases, J lost 6 bases, and 8 bases lay in between. CDR3 amino acids: CASSQDYLNGYTF. In nucleotides, the CDR3 is TGCGCCAGCAGCCAAGATTATCTCAATGGCTACACCTTC.

This chain uses TRBV10-3 with TRBJ2-5, with D perhaps matching TRBD1 (5 bases). The V gene lost 2 bases and the J gene lost 5 bases, with 9 bases spanning the gap. The CDR3 is 13 amino acids. Germline CDR1 ENHRY, CDR2 SYGVKD. CDR3 coding DNA: TGTGCCATCAGTGAGGGACAACCTGAGACCCAGTACTTC. Amino acids: CAISEGQPETQYF.

The chain carries TRBV23-1 and TRBJ1-1; D may be TRBD1 (5 bases). TRBV23-1 qualifies as an ORF whose function is uncertain. V lost 4 bases to trimming and J lost 3 bases, with 24 bases between them. There are 18 residues in the CDR3. CDR3 region: CASSLSCWQGDWDTEAFF. In DNA, the CDR3 is TGCGCCAGCAGTCTTAGTTGTTGGCAGGGAGATTGGGACACTGAAGCTTTCTTT.